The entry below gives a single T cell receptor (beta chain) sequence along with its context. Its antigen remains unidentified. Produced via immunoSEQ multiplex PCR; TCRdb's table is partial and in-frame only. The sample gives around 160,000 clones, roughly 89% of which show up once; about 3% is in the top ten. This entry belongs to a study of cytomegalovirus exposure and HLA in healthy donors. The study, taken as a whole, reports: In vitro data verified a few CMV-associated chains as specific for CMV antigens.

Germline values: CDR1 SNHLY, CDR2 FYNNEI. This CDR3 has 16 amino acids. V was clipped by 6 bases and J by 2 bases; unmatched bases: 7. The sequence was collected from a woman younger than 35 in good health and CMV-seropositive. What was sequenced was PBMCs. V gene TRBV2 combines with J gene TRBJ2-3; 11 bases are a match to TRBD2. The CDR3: CASRWTSGPFTDTQYF. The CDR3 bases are TGTGCCAGCAGATGGACTAGCGGGCCTTTCACAGATACGCAGTATTTT.